The 13 T cell receptor beta chains below come from one sample, sequenced in a study of blood T cell repertoires in COVID-19. Using immunoSEQ multiplex PCR, the repertoire was profiled, and TCRdb retains in-frame clones only, with some absent. The sample records some 400,000 clones, around 89% being singletons. The sequencing sample was made of peripheral blood. All receptors come from a man aged 18 to 29 with active or convalescent COVID-19.

The chain carries TRBV18 and TRBJ2-3; maybe TRBD2 (6 bases). V was cut by 6 bases and J by 0 bases, with 13 bases left in between. This CDR3 comprises 15 residues. Germline V CDR1 and CDR2: KGHSH, LQKENI. CDR3 nucleotides: TGTGCCAGCTCCCAGAGTGCGGGGAGCACAGATACGCAGTATTTT. This sequence encodes CASSQSAGSTDTQYF.

The chain has TRBV11-3 and TRBJ2-1, with TRBD1 matching over 8 bases. Germline trimming cut 4 bases from V and 2 bases from J; bases unmatched to any gene: 4. The CDR3 loop spans 15 amino acids. The germline V gene encodes CDR1 SGHNT and CDR2 YENEEA. CDR3 bases: TGTGCCAGCAGCTCGGACAGGGTCCCCTACAATGAGCAGTTCTTC. This translates into CASSSDRVPYNEQFF. The variable domain in full, completed from reference TRBV11-3 and TRBJ2-1, reads EAGVVQSPRYKIIEKKQPVAFWCNPISGHNTLYWYLQNLGQGPELLIRYENEEAVDDSQLPKDRFSAERLKGVDSTLKIQPAELGDSAVYLCASSSDRVPYNEQFFGPGTRLTVL.

Remarks on this clone: Compared with germline, one end of the junction differs, possibly owing to a read error. The DNA of the CDR3 is TGTGCCAGCAGTGCCCACAGCGGAACTAGCTCTGGGGCCAACGTGCTGACTTTC. Protein sequence: CASSAHSGTSSGANVLTF. The genes are TRBV6-4 and TRBJ2-6, with a possible D match to TRBD2 (6 bases). Looked up from germline, CDR1 is MRHNA and CDR2 is SNTAGT. The CDR3 has 18 amino acids.

The chain combines TRBV4-2 with TRBJ2-2, with TRBD2 matching over 11 bases. Per germline, CDR1 LGHNA and CDR2 YNFKEQ. The CDR3 extends over 17 amino acids. Trimming removed 3 bases from V and 1 base from J; junction bases left unmatched: 4. The DNA for the CDR3 is TGTGCCAGCAGCCAGGGGACTAGCGGAGTGAACACCGGGGAGCTGTTTTTT. Protein sequence: CASSQGTSGVNTGELFF.

The CDR3 loop is CATSDRTGALADTQYF. CDR3 coding DNA: TGTGCCACCAGTGATCGGACAGGGGCCCTCGCAGATACGCAGTATTTT. This chain uses TRBV24-1 with TRBJ2-3, with 9 positions matching TRBD1. V lost 3 bases and J lost 4; bases outside the gene matches: 7. In germline, CDR1 is KGHDR, CDR2 SFDVKD. This CDR3 spans 16 amino acids.

V usage is TRBV2 and J usage is TRBJ2-1, with 8 nucleotides matching TRBD2. Germline values: CDR1 SNHLY, CDR2 FYNNEI. V lost 8 bases to trimming and J lost 0 bases; unmatched junction nucleotides: 3. The CDR3 totals 14 residues. CDR3 DNA: TGTGCCAGCCTAGCGGGCTACTCCTACAATGAGCAGTTCTTC. Translated, it gives CASLAGYSYNEQFF.

J is TRBJ2-1 and V is TRBV7-2, with TRBD1 matching over 9 bases. The ends lost 8 bases at V and 8 bases at J; junction bases unmatched: 10. Germline V gene lookup returns CDR1 SGHTA and CDR2 FQGNSA. The CDR3 runs 14 residues. Here the CDR3 reads CASGKGTGIDEQFF. CDR3 nucleotide sequence: TGTGCCAGCGGCAAGGGGACAGGGATCGATGAGCAGTTCTTC.

The chain recombines TRBV6-1 with TRBJ1-4; D not resolved. Germline assignment: CDR1 MNHNS and CDR2 SASEGT. The CDR3 covers 15 residues. Trimming took off 2 bases at V and 5 bases at J, with 12 bases between the two ends. The CDR3 protein is CASSEQPIGNEKLFF. The CDR3 bases are TGTGCCAGCAGTGAACAACCCATCGGGAATGAAAAACTGTTTTTT.

This clone was picked up a small number of times. The V call is TRBV10-2, the J call TRBJ1-5; TRBD1 agrees at 8 bases. Trimming took 6 bases from V and 6 from J; bases not matched to a gene: 10. The CDR3 is 15 amino acids. The germline gives CDR1 WSHSY, CDR2 SAAADI. CDR3 region: CASSPGAQGAQPQHF. The CDR3 bases are TGCGCCAGCAGCCCCGGGGCGCAGGGGGCTCAGCCCCAGCATTTT.

V is TRBV15 and J is TRBJ2-1; no clear D. There are 13 residues in the CDR3. Per germline, CDR1 LNHNV and CDR2 YYDKDF (reference sequence). Deletions cut 0 bases from V and 5 bases from J, with 5 bases between. CDR3 bases: TGTGCCACCAGCAGAGATCGGGACAATGAGCAGTTCTTC. As protein: CATSRDRDNEQFF.

V gene TRBV4-2 combines with J gene TRBJ1-5; TRBD1 matches at 8 bases. V lost 1 base to trimming and J lost 5 bases; unmatched junction nucleotides: 4. The CDR3 has 15 residues. CDR1 and CDR2 from the germline V gene are LGHNA and YNFKEQ. The CDR3 is CASSQVRGPDQPQHF. Written as DNA, the CDR3 is TGTGCCAGCAGCCAAGTCAGGGGGCCGGATCAGCCCCAGCATTTT.

V is TRBV29-1 and J is TRBJ2-7; 8 bases agree with TRBD2. Germline values: CDR1 SQVTM, CDR2 ANQGSEA. The CDR3 extends over 16 amino acids. Trimming took 1 base from V and 0 from J; bases not matched to a gene: 8. This chain's CDR3 is CSVEGTLAGSSYEQYF. CDR3 DNA: TGCAGCGTTGAAGGAACCCTAGCGGGTAGCTCCTACGAGCAGTACTTC.

This rearrangement joins TRBV9 to TRBJ1-6; 7 bases match TRBD1. CDR1 is SGDLS, CDR2 YYNGEE, per germline. After removal of 3 bases from V and 6 bases from J, the junction contained 6 bases not matched to a gene. The CDR3 has 15 amino acids. The CDR3 nucleotides are TGTGCCAGCAGCGGACGGGACAGTATTAATTCACCCCTCCACTTT. This sequence encodes CASSGRDSINSPLHF. Looking up the rest from reference TRBV9 and TRBJ1-6 gives the full variable domain: DSGVTQTPKHLITATGQRVTLRCSPRSGDLSVYWYQQSLDQGLQFLIQYYNGEERAKGNILERFSAQQFPDLHSELNLSSLELGDSALYFCASSGRDSINSPLHFGNGTRLTVT.